This T cell receptor (beta chain) was retrieved from a study of blood T cell repertoires in COVID-19 (dated by TCRdb to the early 2020s). Turning to the overall study: Collaborator samples came from the United States, Italy and Spain and covered acute and convalescent phases of COVID-19. The prospective study material was composed of cDNA or gDNA derived from T cells, B-cell-depleted T cells, or PBMCs. The dataset comprised deeply sampled blood TCRbeta repertoires from subjects exposed to, actively infected with, or recovered from COVID-19. The repertoires were released in a freely available public database intended as a resource for research on the immune response to SARS-CoV-2. The samples were drawn from the first 160 participants of the ongoing ImmuneRACE study and from over a thousand subjects provided by 6 global collaborators. Sample metadata almost always included a de-identified subject ID, COVID-19 status, age in years and sex. HLA class I and class II types, where available, came from metadata supplied by the sample provider rather than from assay-based typing.

Whole blood was collected in K2EDTA tubes by collaborating institutions according to the institutions' own protocols. Collaborator samples were shipped for TCRbeta analysis as frozen whole blood, isolated PBMCs, or DNA extracted from either sample type. Broader findings and caveats from the paper: The amount of clinical and demographic metadata varied by source and participant and was provided uncurated.

TCRbeta CDR3 regions were amplified from genomic DNA using the immunoSEQ Assay, a bias-controlled multiplex PCR. The study's processing was this. The number of nucleated cells in each sample was estimated from the amplification of reference gene primers within the assay. Sequence reads were collapsed and filtered to measure the absolute abundance of every unique TCRbeta CDR3 rearrangement. For each sample, productive Simpson clonality was calculated as the square root of Simpson's diversity index over productive rearrangements. Held by TCRdb, this immuneACCESS table contains in-frame sequences only and omits some clones. Under half of the omission traces to an unresolved V gene where checked; the cause of the rest is unknown. D and trimming were read from the DNA, whereas the V and J calls and clone size are those reported in that table. This sample has 120,000 or so clones in its table, and roughly nine tenths of those were observed once. The top ten clonotypes cover around 3.6% of the sample.

Note on this clone: Its antigen remains undetermined. It has no much larger one-base neighbor in the sample; base qualities were not kept.

V is shortened by 6 bases, J by 10 bases, and the region joining them spans 16 bases. The germline V gene encodes CDR1 MNHEY and CDR2 SVGAGI. The CDR3 has 14 amino acids, counting the end cysteine and phenylalanine. The only DNA kept is the CDR3, 42 bases in frame from the first base. In this chain, TRBV6-5 is recombined with TRBJ1-6; a tentative D call is TRBD1 (6 bases match). The specimen was peripheral blood. This receptor was taken from a man aged 50 to 59 with active COVID-19. In nucleotide form, the sequence is TGTGCCAGCAGCGGAAATACAGGGACCTCACCCCTCCACTTT. This encodes CASSGNTGTSPLHF.